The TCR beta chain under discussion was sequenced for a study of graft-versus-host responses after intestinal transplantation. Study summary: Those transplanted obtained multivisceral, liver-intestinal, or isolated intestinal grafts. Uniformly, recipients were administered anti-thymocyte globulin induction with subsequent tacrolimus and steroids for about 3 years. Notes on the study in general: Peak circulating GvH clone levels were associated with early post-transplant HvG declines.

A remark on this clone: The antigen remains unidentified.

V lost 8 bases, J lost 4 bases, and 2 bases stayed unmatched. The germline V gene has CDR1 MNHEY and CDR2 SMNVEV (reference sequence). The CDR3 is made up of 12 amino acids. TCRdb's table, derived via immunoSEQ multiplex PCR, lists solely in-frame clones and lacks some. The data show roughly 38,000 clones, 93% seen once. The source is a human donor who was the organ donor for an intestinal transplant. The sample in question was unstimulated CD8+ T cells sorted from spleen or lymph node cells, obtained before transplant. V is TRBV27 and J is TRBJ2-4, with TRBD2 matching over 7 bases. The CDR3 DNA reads TGTGCCAGCGGGGGGGAGAAAAACATTCAGTACTTC. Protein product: CASGGEKNIQYF.